This T cell receptor beta chain appears in the sequencing data of a study of neoadjuvant anti-PD-1 for oral cavity cancer. This table comes from immunoSEQ multiplex PCR, and its TCRdb copy is limited to in-frame clones, with some not included. Found here are tens of thousands of clones, around 88% of them singletons; the top ten hold 3% to 3.5%. In germline, CDR1 is SGHRS, CDR2 YFSETQ. The CDR3 is 12 residues long. V lost 4 bases to trimming and J lost 5 bases; unmatched junction nucleotides: 2. The source was PBMCs, collected before nivolumab (anti-PD-1) treatment. The J gene is TRBJ1-2, the V gene TRBV5-1, with 7 positions matching TRBD1. This sequence originates from a person between 35 and 79 years old with oral cavity squamous cell carcinoma. This CDR3 is CASSGTAYGYTF. In DNA form, the CDR3 reads TGCGCCAGCAGCGGGACAGCTTATGGCTACACCTTC. The full variable domain, its missing parts supplied by reference TRBV5-1 and TRBJ1-2, is KAGVTQTPRYLIKTRGQQVTLSCSPISGHRSVSWYQQTPGQGLQFLFEYFSETQRNKGNFPGRFSGRQFSNSRSEMNVSTLELGDSALYLCASSGTAYGYTFGSGTRLTVV.